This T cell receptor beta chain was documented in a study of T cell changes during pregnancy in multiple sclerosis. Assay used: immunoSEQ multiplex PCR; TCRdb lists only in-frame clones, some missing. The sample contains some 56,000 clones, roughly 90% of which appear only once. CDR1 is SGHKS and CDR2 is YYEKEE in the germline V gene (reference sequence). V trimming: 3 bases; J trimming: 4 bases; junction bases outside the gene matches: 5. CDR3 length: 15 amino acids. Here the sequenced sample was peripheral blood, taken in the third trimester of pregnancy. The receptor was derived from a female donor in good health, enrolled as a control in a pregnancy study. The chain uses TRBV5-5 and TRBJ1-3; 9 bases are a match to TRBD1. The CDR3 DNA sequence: TGTGCCAGCAGCTCGGACAGGGGCGCGGGAAACACCATATATTTT. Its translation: CASSSDRGAGNTIYF.